Given below is one T cell receptor beta chain in context. This sample was taken from a study of cytomegalovirus exposure and HLA in healthy donors. Study details: Among the approximately 400 donors who were genotyped, roughly 86% fell in the genetic ancestry cluster that is associated with self-reported Caucasian donors.

Researchers ran the PCR with 60 Vbeta and 13 Jbeta primers. Generated by immunoSEQ multiplex PCR, the TCRdb table keeps only in-frame clones and is missing some. The sample records 140,000 to 150,000 clones, 75% to 85% being singletons. Trimming pared 0 bases from V and 4 bases from J, leaving 9 bases between. This CDR3 region has 15 residues. The V gene's germline CDR1 is MGHRA and CDR2 YSYEKL. The receptor was isolated from a woman younger than 35 in good health and CMV-seropositive. Sequenced material: PBMCs. The chain links TRBV4-1 to TRBJ2-2; D is undetermined. The CDR3 nucleotides read TGCGCCAGCAGCCAAGAGAGGCTTAGCACCGGGGAGCTGTTTTTT. Translated, it gives CASSQERLSTGELFF.